Listed below are T cell receptor beta chains from one sample, sequenced in a study of blood T cell repertoires in COVID-19. The assay was immunoSEQ multiplex PCR, and TCRdb's table has in-frame clones only and misses some. The repertoire holds 19,000 or so clones, with around four fifths as singletons. What was sequenced was peripheral blood. Source of these receptors: a human donor in a cohort sampled during active COVID-19. Both conserved end residues are trimmed from each CDR3.

j_call,v_call,cdr3_aa
TRBJ2-1,TRBV11-3,ASSHRGTDEQF
TRBJ1-1,TRBV5-1,ASSSGQGLNTEAF
TRBJ1-5,TRBV12-5,ASGQGGQPQH
TRBJ2-7,TRBV14,ASSQLTGSYEQY
TRBJ1-3,TRBV7-6,ASKARASGNTIY
TRBJ2-3,TRBV12-5,ASGLVRGRGTDTQY
TRBJ2-1,TRBV9,ASSVGGRGRGNEQF
TRBJ2-7,TRBV18,ASSLASAGARSEQY
TRBJ1-1,TRBV5-5,ASSPLTGGAEAF
TRBJ2-5,TRBV7-2,ASSDGTLRETQY
TRBJ2-1,TRBV11-2,ASSWGLGLTAEQF
TRBJ2-5,TRBV29-1,SVYGTAQETQY
TRBJ2-1,TRBV7-7,ASSLLAGQREEQF
TRBJ2-1,TRBV15,ATSRGWDRGGRNEQF
TRBJ1-2,TRBV5-1,ASSLGQVGYT
TRBJ2-3,TRBV9,ASSAGDSPQNTQY
TRBJ1-4,TRBV6-6,ASSYSQGNEKLF
TRBJ2-2,TRBV18,ASSQTGVSGELF
TRBJ1-3,TRBV7-9,ASSMQGDGNTIY
TRBJ2-5,TRBV9,ASSVAFSGTQY
TRBJ1-2,TRBV3-1/TRBV3-2,ASSHREGYT
TRBJ1-1,TRBV2,ASTVNTEAF
TRBJ1-4,TRBV5-1,ASSLRAGANEKLF
TRBJ1-2,TRBV4-2,ASSLIKRGGGGYT
TRBJ1-1,TRBV7-2,ASSLEGRTEAF
TRBJ2-2,TRBV6-5,ASSRRTQNTGELF
TRBJ1-1,TRBV5-1,ASSLGGGGTEAF
TRBJ1-2,TRBV4-3,ASSHSQGSGGYT
TRBJ2-7,TRBV18,ASSVRDSSYEQY
TRBJ1-1,TRBV19,ASSIFGQMNTEAF
TRBJ1-1,TRBV6-5,ASSYSRRNTEAF
TRBJ1-5,TRBV19,ASGPGFRSNQPQH
TRBJ1-6,TRBV4-2,ASSQEAGPYNSPLH
TRBJ1-1,TRBV3-1/TRBV3-2,ASSLMNTEAF
TRBJ1-2,TRBV4-1,ASSQGGTYGYT
TRBJ2-1,TRBV7-9,ASSFGRDNEQF
TRBJ2-2,TRBV6-5,ASSRAGELF
TRBJ2-3,TRBV11-2,ASSLVRQVDPDTQY
TRBJ1-2,TRBV27,ASSRDLGNYGYT
TRBJ1-5,TRBV2,ASSTQGWGVGNQPQH
TRBJ2-7,TRBV20-1,SASYSYEQY
TRBJ1-1,TRBV18,ASSPSGHGVVEAF
TRBJ2-7,TRBV3-1/TRBV3-2,ASSQEYRSSYEQY
TRBJ2-5,TRBV10-3,AISPRRETQY
TRBJ2-4,TRBV28,ASSFGYGNSGTLLAKNIQY
TRBJ2-3,TRBV2,ASSVRGAGGTDTQY
TRBJ1-2,TRBV4-1,ASSQSQGGLSYGYT
TRBJ2-2,TRBV19,ASSIGYGLAGGLYGELF
TRBJ2-1,TRBV20-1,SASDSGGRYNEQF
TRBJ2-7,TRBV4-1,ASSPTRTQSYEQY
TRBJ2-7,TRBV7-9,ASNRRLGQGGYEQY
TRBJ1-1,TRBV5-1,ASSLTQDRGRRNTEAF
TRBJ1-2,TRBV24-1,ATSVPALAHIPPNYGYT
TRBJ2-5,TRBV27,ASSPGTGWTQY
TRBJ1-5,TRBV29-1,SVGGAGHGNQPQH